This entry features one T cell receptor (beta chain) sequence. These data are taken from a study of blood T cell repertoires in COVID-19. The V and J ends lost 3 bases and 9 bases, in that order; junction bases with no gene match: 10. This CDR3 contains 15 residues. Germline V gives CDR1 SGHNT, CDR2 YENEEA. Measured with immunoSEQ multiplex PCR; TCRdb has only the in-frame clones, and not every one. The sample gives about 280,000 clones, approximately 86% of which show up once; approximately 1% is in the top ten. The TCR comes from a young woman who had recovered from COVID-19. The sample was PBMCs or T cells enriched from blood (not recorded which). J is TRBJ2-1 and V is TRBV11-3; 8 nucleotides line up with TRBD2. The CDR3 region is CASSFGLGRATEQFF. The CDR3 DNA is TGTGCCAGCAGCTTTGGGCTCGGGAGGGCCACTGAGCAGTTCTTC.